This T cell receptor beta chain originates from a study of early T cells in non-severe SARS-CoV-2 infection. The overall study: From unsorted whole blood, bulk RNA was sequenced, and the chains remained unpaired.

Whole-study findings and limits: In VDJdb matching, anti-spike CD8 responses were favored while private and CD4 specificities went missing.

The CDR3 extends over 15 amino acids. CDR1 SGHNT and CDR2 YYREEE come from the germline V gene (reference sequence). The V segment lost 3 bases and the J segment 0 bases; nucleotides outside the gene matches: 4. Each cDNA molecule carried a unique molecular identifier. TCRdb redid the calling of the 5' RACE reads with MiXCR, one entry per CDR3 protein. The sample has about 64,000 distinct CDR3 sequences; 4.9% are singletons. At least ten counts were recorded for this clonotype. Its cognate antigen is unknown. The sample consisted of whole blood. This chain links TRBV5-4 with TRBJ2-3; 7 nucleotides agree with TRBD2. This receptor was obtained from an adult who was a healthcare worker with PCR-confirmed SARS-CoV-2 infection or an uninfected control (not recorded which). CDR3 in DNA: TGTGCCAGCAGCTCCGGGACTACCAGCACAGATACGCAGTATTTT. It translates to CASSSGTTSTDTQYF.